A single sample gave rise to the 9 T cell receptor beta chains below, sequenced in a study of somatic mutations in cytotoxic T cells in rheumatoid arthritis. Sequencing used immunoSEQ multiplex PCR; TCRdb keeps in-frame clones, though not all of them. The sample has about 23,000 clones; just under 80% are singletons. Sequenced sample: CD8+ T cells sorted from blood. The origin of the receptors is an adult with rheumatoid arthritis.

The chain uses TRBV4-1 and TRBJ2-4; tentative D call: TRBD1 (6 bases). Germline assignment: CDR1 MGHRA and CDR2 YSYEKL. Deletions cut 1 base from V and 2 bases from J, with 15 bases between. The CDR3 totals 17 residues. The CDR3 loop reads CASSQGLYRETKNIQYF. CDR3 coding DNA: TGCGCCAGCAGCCAAGGATTATACAGGGAAACCAAAAACATTCAGTACTTC.

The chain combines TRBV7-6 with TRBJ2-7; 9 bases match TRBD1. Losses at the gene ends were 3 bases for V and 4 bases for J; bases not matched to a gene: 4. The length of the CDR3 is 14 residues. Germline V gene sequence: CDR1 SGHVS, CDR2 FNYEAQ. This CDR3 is CASSFRGQGYEQYF. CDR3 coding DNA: TGTGCCAGCAGCTTCCGGGGACAGGGTTACGAGCAGTACTTC. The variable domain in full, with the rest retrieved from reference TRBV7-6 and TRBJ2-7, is GAGVSQSPRYKVTKRGQDVALRCDPISGHVSLYWYRQALGQGPEFLTYFNYEAQQDKSGLPNDRFSAERPEGSISTLTIQRTEQRDSAMYRCASSFRGQGYEQYFGPGTRLTVT.

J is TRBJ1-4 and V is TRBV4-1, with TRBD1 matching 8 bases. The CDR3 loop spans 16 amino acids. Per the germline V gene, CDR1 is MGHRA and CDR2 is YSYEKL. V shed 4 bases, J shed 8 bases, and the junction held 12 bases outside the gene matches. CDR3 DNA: TGCGCCAGCAGCCCCGTGTGGACAGGGACCAGGGAAAAACTGTTTTTT. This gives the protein CASSPVWTGTREKLFF.

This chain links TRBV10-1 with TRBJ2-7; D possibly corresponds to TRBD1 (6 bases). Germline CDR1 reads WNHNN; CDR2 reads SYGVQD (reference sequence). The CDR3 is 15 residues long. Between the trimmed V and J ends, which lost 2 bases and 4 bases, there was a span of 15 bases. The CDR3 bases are TGCGCCAGCAGTGAGACAGGGATGGGGAGATACGAGCAGTACTTC. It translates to CASSETGMGRYEQYF.

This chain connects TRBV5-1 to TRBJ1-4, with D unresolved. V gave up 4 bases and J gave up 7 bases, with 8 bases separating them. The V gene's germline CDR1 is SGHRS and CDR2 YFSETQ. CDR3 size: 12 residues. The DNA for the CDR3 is TGCGCCAGCAGCGTGGGGAGTGAAAAACTGTTTTTT. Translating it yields CASSVGSEKLFF.

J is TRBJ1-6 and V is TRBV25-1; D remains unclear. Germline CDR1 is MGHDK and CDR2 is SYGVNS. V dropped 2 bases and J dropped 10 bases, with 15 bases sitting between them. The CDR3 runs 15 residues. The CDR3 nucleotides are TGTGCCAGCAGTGAAGGAGGCTTCCGGGGATCACCCCTCCACTTT. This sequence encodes CASSEGGFRGSPLHF.

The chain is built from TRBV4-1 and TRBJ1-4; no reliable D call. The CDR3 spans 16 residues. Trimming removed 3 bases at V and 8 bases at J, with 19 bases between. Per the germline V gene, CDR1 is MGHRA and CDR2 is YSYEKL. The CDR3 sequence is CASSHPQTGQVEKLFF. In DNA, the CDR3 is TGCGCCAGCAGCCACCCGCAAACCGGGCAAGTGGAAAAACTGTTTTTT.

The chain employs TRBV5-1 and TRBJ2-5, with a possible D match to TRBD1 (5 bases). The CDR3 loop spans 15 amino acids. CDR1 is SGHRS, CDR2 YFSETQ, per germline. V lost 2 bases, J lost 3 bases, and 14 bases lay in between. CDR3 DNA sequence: TGCGCCAGCAGCTTTGACAGTACCCGAAAAGAGACCCAGTACTTC. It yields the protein CASSFDSTRKETQYF. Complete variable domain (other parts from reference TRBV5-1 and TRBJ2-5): KAGVTQTPRYLIKTRGQQVTLSCSPISGHRSVSWYQQTPGQGLQFLFEYFSETQRNKGNFPGRFSGRQFSNSRSEMNVSTLELGDSALYLCASSFDSTRKETQYFGPGTRLLVL.

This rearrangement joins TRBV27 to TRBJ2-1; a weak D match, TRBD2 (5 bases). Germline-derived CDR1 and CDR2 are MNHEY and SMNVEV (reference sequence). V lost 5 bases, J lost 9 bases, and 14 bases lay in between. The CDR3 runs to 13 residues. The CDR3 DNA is TGTGCCAGCAGTCCCAGGCCGACTATTGAGCAGTTCTTC. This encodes CASSPRPTIEQFF.